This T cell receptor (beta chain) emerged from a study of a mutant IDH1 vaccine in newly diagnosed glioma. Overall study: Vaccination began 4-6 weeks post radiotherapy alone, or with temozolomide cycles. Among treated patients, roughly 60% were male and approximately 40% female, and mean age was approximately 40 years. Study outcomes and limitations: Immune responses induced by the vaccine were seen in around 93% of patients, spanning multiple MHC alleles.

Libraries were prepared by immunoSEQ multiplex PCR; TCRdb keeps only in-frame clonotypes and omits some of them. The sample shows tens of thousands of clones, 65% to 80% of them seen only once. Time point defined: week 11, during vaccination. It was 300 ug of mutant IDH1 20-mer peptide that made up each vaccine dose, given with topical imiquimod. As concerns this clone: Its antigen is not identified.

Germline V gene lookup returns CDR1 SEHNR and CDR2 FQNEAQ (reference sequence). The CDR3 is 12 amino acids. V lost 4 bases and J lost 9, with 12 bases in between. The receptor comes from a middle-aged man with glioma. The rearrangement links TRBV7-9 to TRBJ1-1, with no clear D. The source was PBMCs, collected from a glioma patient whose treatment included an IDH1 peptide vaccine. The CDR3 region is CASSSSALKAFF. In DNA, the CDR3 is TGTGCCAGCAGCTCCTCAGCCCTTAAAGCTTTCTTT.